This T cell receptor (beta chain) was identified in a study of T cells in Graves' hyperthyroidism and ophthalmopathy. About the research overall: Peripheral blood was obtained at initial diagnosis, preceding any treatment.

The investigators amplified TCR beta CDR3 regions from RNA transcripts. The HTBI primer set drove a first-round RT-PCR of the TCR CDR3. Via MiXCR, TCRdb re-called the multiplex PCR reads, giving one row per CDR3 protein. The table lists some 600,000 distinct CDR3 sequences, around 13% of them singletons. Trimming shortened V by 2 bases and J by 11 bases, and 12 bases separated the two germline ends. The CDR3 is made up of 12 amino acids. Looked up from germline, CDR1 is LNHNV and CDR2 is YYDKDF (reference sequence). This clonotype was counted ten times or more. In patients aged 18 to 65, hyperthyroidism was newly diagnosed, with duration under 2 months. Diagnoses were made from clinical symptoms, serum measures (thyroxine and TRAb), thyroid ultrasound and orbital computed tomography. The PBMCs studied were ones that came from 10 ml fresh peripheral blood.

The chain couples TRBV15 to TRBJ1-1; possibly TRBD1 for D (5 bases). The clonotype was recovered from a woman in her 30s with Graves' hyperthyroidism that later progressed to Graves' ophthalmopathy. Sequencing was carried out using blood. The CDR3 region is CATSRPRQRAFF. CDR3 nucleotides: TGTGCCACCAGCAGACCACGACAGCGGGCTTTCTTT.